This T cell receptor beta chain comes out of a study of beta chain features in type 1 diabetes. Study-level information: Sorted cells from all samples, numbering almost 110 million, were examined. Study-level results: A potential PCR bias toward shorter templates would be equal in patient and control samples. It was among patients, rather than healthy donors, that naive, central memory and Treg TCRB repertoires appeared more similar.

It was via CD45RO/CCR7/CD25/CD127/CD95/CD27 that CD4+ naive, central memory, regulatory and stem cell-like memory cells were sorted. Germline V lookup: CDR1 SGHDT, CDR2 YYEEEE. The CDR3 covers 15 residues. The V gene lost 1 base and the J gene lost 4 bases, with 14 bases spanning the gap. This clone has more than one count but fewer than ten. Its cognate antigen is unknown. The whole isolated RNA underwent reverse transcription, so sequencing captured expressed TCRB transcripts. Profiled with immunoSEQ multiplex PCR; TCRdb holds only in-frame clones, not every one. The sample has hundreds of thousands of clones, around 15% seen once.

The specimen sequenced was naive CD4+ T cells from blood. This chain joins TRBV5-6 and TRBJ1-2; no firm D call. This sequence originates from a man in his late teens or twenties in good health. CDR3 coding DNA: TGTGCCAGCAGCTTGCCAGGATCCAACCTCTATGGCTACACCTTC. Its translation is CASSLPGSNLYGYTF.